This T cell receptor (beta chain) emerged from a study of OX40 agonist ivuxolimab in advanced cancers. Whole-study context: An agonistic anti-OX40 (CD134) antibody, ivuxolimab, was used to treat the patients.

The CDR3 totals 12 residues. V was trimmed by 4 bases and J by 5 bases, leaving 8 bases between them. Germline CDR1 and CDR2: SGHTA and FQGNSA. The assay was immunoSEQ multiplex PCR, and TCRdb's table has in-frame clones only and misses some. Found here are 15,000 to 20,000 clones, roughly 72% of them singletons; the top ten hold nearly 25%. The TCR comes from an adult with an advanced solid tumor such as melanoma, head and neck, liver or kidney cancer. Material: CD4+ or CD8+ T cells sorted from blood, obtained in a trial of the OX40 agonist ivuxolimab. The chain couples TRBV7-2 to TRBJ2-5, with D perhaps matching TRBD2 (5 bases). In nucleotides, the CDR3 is TGTGCCAGCAGCTCATGGAGGGAGACCCAGTACTTC. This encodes CASSSWRETQYF.